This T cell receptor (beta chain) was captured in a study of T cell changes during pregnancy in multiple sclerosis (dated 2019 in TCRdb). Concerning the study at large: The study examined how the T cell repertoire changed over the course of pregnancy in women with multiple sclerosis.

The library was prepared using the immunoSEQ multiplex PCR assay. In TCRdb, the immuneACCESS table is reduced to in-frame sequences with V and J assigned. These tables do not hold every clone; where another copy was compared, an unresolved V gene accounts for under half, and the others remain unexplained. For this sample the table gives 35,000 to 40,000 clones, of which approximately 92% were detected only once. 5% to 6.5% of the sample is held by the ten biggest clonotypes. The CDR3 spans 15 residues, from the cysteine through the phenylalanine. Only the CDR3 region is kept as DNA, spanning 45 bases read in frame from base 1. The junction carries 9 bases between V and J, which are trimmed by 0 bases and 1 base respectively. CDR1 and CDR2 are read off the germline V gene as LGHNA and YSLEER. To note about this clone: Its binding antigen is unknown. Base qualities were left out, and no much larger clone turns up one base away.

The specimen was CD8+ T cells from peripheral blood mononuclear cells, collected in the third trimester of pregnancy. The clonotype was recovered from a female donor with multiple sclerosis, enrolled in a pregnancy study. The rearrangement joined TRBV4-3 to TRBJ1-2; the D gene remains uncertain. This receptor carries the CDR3 CASSQDAANNYGYTF. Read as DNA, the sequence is TGCGCCAGCAGCCAAGATGCGGCCAATAACTATGGCTACACCTTC.